This T cell receptor beta chain was documented in a study of cytomegalovirus exposure and HLA in healthy donors. The assay was immunoSEQ multiplex PCR, and TCRdb's table has in-frame clones only and misses some. The sample contains about 180,000 clones, roughly 89% of which appear only once. In the case of this clone: Its antigen is not identified.

Regarding the study as a whole: TCR beta chains numbering roughly 150 were designated cytomegalovirus-associated. The majority of TCR sequences were rare, yet some public TCRs appeared in many donors.

Trimming removed 1 base at V and 10 bases at J, with 5 bases between. CDR1 is SEHNR and CDR2 is FQNEAQ in the germline V gene (reference sequence). This CDR3 has 12 residues. Sample: PBMCs. The TCR sequence derives from a woman in her 30s in good health and CMV-seronegative. The chain joins TRBV7-9 to TRBJ1-6; D is unresolved. The CDR3 DNA follows: TGTGCCAGCAGCTTAGGGAGGTCACCCCTCCACTTT. This codes for CASSLGRSPLHF.